This T cell receptor beta chain was recorded in a study of CD8+CD57+ T cells in acquired aplastic anemia. At the level of the study: On average, sorted CD4+ and CD8+ cells gave 3.2 ug of DNA. Study observations and caveats: Between the patient and control groups, CD8+ Simpson's diversity did not differ significantly. The number of CD8+ CDR3 sequences shared by patients and controls was approximately 28.

The CDR3 is 13 residues long. V shed 7 bases and J shed 5 bases, with 9 bases lying between them. Germline V gene lookup returns CDR1 SNHLY and CDR2 FYNNEI. Genomic DNA templated the TCR beta VDJ and CDR3 profiling. Via MiXCR, TCRdb re-called the reads, giving one row per CDR3 protein. Here the sample spans about 210,000 distinct CDR3 sequences, over 60% being singletons. On this clonotype itself: Its antigen is unknown.

The specimen sequenced was sorted CD4+, CD8+, or CD8+CD57+ T cells (not recorded which) from PBMCs. This chain links TRBV2 with TRBJ1-6, with D hard to call. The source is a human donor in good health. CDR3 DNA: TGTGCCAGCACGGGCACTGATAATTCACCCCTCCACTTT. The encoded protein is CASTGTDNSPLHF.